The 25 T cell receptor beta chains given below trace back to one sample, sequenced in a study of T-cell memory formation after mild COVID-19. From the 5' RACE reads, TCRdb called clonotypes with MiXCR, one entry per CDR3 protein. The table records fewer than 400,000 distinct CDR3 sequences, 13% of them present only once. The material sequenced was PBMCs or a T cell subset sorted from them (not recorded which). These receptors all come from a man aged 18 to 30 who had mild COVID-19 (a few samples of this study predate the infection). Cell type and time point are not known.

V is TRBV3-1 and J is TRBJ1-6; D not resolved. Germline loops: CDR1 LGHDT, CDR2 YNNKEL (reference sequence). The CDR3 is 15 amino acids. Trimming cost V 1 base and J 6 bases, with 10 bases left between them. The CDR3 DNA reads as TGTGCCAGCAGCCAAGCGGCACGGACTAATTCACCCCTCCACTTT. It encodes CASSQAARTNSPLHF.

The CDR3 DNA sequence: TGTGCCAGCAGGGTAGCGGGGGCCGGATCAGATACGCAGTATTTT. This translates into CASRVAGAGSDTQYF. The chain recombines TRBV6-1 with TRBJ2-3; 9 bases are shared with TRBD2. Per the germline V gene, CDR1 is MNHNS and CDR2 is SASEGT. The CDR3 consists of 15 residues. Losses at the gene ends were 6 bases for V and 4 bases for J; bases not matched to a gene: 8.

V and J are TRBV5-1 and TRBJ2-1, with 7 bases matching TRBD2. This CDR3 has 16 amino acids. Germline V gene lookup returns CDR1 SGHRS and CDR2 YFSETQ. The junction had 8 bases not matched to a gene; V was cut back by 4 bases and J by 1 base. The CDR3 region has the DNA TGCGCCAGCAGCCACGGGGCGGGGGAGTCCTACAATGAGCAGTTCTTC. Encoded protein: CASSHGAGESYNEQFF. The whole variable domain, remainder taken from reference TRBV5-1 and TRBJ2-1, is KAGVTQTPRYLIKTRGQQVTLSCSPISGHRSVSWYQQTPGQGLQFLFEYFSETQRNKGNFPGRFSGRQFSNSRSEMNVSTLELGDSALYLCASSHGAGESYNEQFFGPGTRLTVL.

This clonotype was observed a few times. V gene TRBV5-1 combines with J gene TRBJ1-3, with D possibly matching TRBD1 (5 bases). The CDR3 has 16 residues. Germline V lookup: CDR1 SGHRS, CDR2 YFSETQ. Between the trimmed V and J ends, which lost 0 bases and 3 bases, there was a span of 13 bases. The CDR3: CASSLAPGQVGNTIYF. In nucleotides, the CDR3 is TGCGCCAGCAGCTTGGCTCCAGGGCAGGTTGGAAACACCATATATTTT.

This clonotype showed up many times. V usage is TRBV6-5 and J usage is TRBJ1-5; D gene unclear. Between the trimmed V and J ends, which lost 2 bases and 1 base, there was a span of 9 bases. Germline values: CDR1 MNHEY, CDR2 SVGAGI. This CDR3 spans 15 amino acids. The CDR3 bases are TGTGCCAGCAGTTACGGGCTAGGAAGCAATCAGCCCCAGCATTTT. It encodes CASSYGLGSNQPQHF.

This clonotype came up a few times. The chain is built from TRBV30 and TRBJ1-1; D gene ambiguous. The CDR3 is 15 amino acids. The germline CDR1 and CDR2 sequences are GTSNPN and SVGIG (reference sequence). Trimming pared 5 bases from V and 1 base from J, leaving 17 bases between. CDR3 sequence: CAWGGPGRANTEAFF. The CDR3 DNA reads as TGTGCCTGGGGCGGGCCGGGGAGGGCGAACACTGAAGCTTTCTTT.

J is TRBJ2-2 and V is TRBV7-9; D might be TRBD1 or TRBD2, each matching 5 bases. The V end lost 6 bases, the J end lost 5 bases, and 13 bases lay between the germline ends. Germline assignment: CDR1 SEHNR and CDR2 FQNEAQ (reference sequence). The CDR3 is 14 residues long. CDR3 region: CASSYQGETGELFF. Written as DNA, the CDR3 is TGTGCCAGCAGTTACCAGGGAGAAACCGGGGAGCTGTTTTTT.

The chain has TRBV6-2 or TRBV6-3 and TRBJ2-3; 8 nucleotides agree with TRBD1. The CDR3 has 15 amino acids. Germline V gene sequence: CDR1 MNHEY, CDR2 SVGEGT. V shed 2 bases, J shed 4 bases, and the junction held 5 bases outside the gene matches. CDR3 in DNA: TGTGCCAGCAGTTACCCACAGGGGGTGGCAGATACGCAGTATTTT. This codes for CASSYPQGVADTQYF.

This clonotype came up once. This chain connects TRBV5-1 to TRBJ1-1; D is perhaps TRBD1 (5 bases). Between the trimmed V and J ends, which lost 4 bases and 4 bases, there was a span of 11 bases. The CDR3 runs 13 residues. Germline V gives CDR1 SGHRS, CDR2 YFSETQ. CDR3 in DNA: TGCGCCAGCAGCCAGGGATGGGGCACTGAAGCTTTCTTT. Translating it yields CASSQGWGTEAFF.

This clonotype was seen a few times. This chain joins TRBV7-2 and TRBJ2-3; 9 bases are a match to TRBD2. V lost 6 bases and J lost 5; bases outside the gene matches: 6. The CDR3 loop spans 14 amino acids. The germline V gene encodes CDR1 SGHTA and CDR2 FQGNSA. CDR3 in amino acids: CASSPGLARDTQYF. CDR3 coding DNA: TGTGCCAGCAGTCCGGGACTAGCTAGAGATACGCAGTATTTT. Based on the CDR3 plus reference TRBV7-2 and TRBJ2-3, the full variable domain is GAGVSQSPSNKVTEKGKDVELRCDPISGHTALYWYRQSLGQGLEFLIYFQGNSAPDKSGLPSDRFSAERTGGSVSTLTIQRTQQEDSAVYLCASSPGLARDTQYFGPGTRLTVL.

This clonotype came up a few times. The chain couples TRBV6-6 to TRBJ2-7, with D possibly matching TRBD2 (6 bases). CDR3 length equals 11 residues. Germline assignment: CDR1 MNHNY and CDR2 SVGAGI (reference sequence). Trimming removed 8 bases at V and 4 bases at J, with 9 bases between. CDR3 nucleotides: TGTGCCAGCGCTCGGGGGTACGAGCAGTACTTC. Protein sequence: CASARGYEQYF.

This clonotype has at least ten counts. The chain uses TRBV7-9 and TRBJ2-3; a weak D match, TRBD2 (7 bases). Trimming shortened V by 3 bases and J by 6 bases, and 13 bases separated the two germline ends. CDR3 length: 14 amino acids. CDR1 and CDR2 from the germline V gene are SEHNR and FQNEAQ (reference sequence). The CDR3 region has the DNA TGTGCCAGCAGCTTGCCGGAGGGGGGGGATACGCAGTATTTT. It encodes CASSLPEGGDTQYF.

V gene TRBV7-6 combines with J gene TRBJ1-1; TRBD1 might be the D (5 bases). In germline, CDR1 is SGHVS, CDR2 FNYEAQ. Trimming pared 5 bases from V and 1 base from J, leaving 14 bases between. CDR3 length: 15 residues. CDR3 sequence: CASSPTGRKNTEAFF. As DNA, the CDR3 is TGTGCCAGCAGCCCCACGGGACGGAAGAACACTGAAGCTTTCTTT.

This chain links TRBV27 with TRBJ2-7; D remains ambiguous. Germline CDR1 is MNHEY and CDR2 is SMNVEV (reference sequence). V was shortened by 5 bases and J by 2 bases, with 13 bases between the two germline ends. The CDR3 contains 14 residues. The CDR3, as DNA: TGTGCCAGCAGTCGAACCTCCCCGGCCTACGAGCAGTACTTC. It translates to CASSRTSPAYEQYF.

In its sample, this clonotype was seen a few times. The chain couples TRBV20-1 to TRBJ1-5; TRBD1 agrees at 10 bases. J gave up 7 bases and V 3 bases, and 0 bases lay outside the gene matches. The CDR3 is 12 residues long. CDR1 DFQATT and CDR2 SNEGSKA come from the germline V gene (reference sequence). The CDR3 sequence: CSARTGGQPQHF. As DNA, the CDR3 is TGCAGTGCTAGGACAGGGGGCCAGCCCCAGCATTTT.

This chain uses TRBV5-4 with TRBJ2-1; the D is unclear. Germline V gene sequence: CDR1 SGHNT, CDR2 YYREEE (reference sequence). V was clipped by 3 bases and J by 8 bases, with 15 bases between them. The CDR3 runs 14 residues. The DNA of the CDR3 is TGTGCCAGCAGCTGGAGTCCTACGACGGATGAGCAGTTCTTC. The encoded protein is CASSWSPTTDEQFF.

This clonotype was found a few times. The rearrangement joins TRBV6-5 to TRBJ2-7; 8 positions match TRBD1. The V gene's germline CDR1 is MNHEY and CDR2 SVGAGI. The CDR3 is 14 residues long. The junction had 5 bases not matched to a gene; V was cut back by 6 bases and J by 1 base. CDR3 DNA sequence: TGTGCCAGCAGACCCACAGGGGGGTCCTACGAGCAGTACTTC. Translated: CASRPTGGSYEQYF.

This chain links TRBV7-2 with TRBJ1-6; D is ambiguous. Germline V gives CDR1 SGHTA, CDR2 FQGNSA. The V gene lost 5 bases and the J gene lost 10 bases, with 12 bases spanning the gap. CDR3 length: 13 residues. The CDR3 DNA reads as TGTGCCAGCAGCGACCCTGGGGTCTCACCCCTCCACTTT. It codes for CASSDPGVSPLHF. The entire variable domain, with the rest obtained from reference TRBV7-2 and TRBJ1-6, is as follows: GAGVSQSPSNKVTEKGKDVELRCDPISGHTALYWYRQSLGQGLEFLIYFQGNSAPDKSGLPSDRFSAERTGGSVSTLTIQRTQQEDSAVYLCASSDPGVSPLHFGNGTRLTVT.

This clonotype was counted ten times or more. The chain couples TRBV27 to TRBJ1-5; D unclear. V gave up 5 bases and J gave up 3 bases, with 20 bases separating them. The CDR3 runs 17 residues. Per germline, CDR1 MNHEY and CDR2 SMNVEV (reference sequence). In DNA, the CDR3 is TGTGCCAGCAGTCCCTGGGAAAGGGAGGGAAACAATCAGCCCCAGCATTTT. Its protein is CASSPWEREGNNQPQHF.

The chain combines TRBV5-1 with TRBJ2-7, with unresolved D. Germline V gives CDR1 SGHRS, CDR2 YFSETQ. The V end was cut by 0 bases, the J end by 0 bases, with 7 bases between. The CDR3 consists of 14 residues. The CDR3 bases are TGCGCCAGCAGCTTGGACAAGAGCTCCTACGAGCAGTACTTC. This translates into CASSLDKSSYEQYF.

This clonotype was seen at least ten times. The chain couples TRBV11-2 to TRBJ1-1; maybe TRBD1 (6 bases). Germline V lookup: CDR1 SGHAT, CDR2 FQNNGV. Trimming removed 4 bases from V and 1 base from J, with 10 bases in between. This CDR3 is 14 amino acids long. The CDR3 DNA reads TGTGCCAGCAGCTCCCAGACAGGGAACACTGAAGCTTTCTTT. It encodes CASSSQTGNTEAFF.

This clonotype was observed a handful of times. The CDR3 sequence is CASSDPRVLGEKLFF. CDR3 coding DNA: TGTGCCAGCAGCGACCCGAGGGTCTTGGGTGAAAAACTGTTTTTT. The V and J genes are TRBV12-3 or TRBV12-4 and TRBJ1-4; D is uncertain. V was cut by 6 bases and J by 7 bases, with 18 bases left in between. The CDR3 contains 15 residues.

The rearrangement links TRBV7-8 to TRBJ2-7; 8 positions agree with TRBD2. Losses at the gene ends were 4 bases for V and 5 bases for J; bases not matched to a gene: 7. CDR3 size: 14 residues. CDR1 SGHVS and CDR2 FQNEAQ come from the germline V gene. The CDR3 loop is CASSSRGGVHEQYF. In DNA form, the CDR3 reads TGTGCCAGCAGCTCCCGGGGGGGGGTCCACGAGCAGTACTTC.

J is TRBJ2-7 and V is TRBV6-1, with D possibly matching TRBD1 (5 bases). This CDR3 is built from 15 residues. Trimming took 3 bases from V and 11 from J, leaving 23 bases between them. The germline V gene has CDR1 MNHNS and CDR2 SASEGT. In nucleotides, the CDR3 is TGTGCCAGCAGTGATCGGTCTACAGGCCCGCTTCCCGAGTACGTC. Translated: CASSDRSTGPLPEYV.

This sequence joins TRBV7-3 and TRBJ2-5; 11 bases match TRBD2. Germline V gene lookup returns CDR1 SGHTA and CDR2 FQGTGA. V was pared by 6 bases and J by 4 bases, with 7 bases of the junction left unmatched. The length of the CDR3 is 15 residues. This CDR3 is CASSRTTSGGETQYF. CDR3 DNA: TGTGCCAGCAGTCGTACCACTAGCGGGGGAGAGACCCAGTACTTC.